This T cell receptor beta chain was identified in a study of shared clonotypes between healthy human individuals. Trimming took 4 bases from V and 2 from J, leaving 12 bases between them. Germline loops: CDR1 SGHAT, CDR2 FQNNGV. CDR3 size: 14 residues. Terminally differentiated effector memory CD45RA+ cells were left out of the naive CD8 fraction, which was CD45RO-negative and positively selected for CCR7. Only in-frame clones appear in the TCRdb table, and some are missing; sequencing was by immunoSEQ multiplex PCR. The repertoire holds around 2,000,000 clones, about 92% seen once, with more than 1.5% in the top ten.

This clonotype originated in a man in his late teens or twenties in good health. Some clones in this sample may be carry-over from other donors' samples. This chain joins TRBV11-2 and TRBJ2-7, with a weak D call TRBD1 (5 bases). The material sequenced was naive CD8+ T cells from PBMCs. DNA for the CDR3: TGTGCCAGCAGCTCCAGGGCTGATGCCTACGAGCAGTACTTC. Residues: CASSSRADAYEQYF.